These 9 T cell receptor beta chains were sequenced from one sample in a study of T-cell memory formation after mild COVID-19. TCRdb ran MiXCR on the 5' RACE reads and lists one entry per CDR3 protein. The sample has over 350,000 distinct CDR3 sequences; about 15% are singletons. Material for sequencing was PBMCs or a T cell subset sorted from them (not recorded which). These receptor sequences come from a man younger than 35 who had mild COVID-19 (a few samples of this study predate the infection). Cell type and time point are not known.

This clonotype was detected only a few times. CDR3 coding DNA: TGTGCCAGCAGCTTCGGCGGGGGGTTAGCCAAAAACATTCAGTACTTC. It translates to CASSFGGGLAKNIQYF. The chain has TRBV7-9 and TRBJ2-4, with 8 positions matching TRBD2. Germline assignment: CDR1 SEHNR and CDR2 FQNEAQ (reference sequence). This CDR3 comprises 16 residues. V lost 3 bases to trimming and J lost 0 bases; unmatched junction nucleotides: 4.

The chain links TRBV5-1 to TRBJ1-2; 9 bases fit TRBD1. Germline V gene sequence: CDR1 SGHRS, CDR2 YFSETQ. The CDR3 loop spans 13 amino acids. Germline trimming cut 4 bases from V and 8 bases from J; bases unmatched to any gene: 6. CDR3 nucleotide sequence: TGCGCCAGCAGCGAGGGGACAGGGAAGGGCTACACCTTC. Translation gives CASSEGTGKGYTF.

The table lists this clonotype with many counts. This sequence joins TRBV7-2 and TRBJ2-5, with 9 bases fitting TRBD1. V lost 4 bases, J lost 9 bases, and 9 bases stayed unmatched. The CDR3 totals 14 residues. Germline V CDR1 and CDR2: SGHTA, FQGNSA. CDR3 loop: CASSSYRGRMAQYF. The CDR3 DNA sequence: TGTGCCAGCAGCTCATACAGGGGGCGCATGGCCCAGTACTTC.

V gene TRBV7-3 combines with J gene TRBJ2-6; weak D call: TRBD2 (6 bases). V lost 3 bases and J 2 bases, leaving 8 bases between the germline ends. CDR3 length equals 15 residues. Germline V gene sequence: CDR1 SGHTA, CDR2 FQGTGA. The CDR3 region is CASSLGGPGANVLTF. CDR3 nucleotide sequence: TGTGCCAGCAGCTTGGGGGGTCCTGGGGCCAACGTCCTGACTTTC.

This sequence joins TRBV6-2 or TRBV6-3 and TRBJ2-7; a possible D gene is TRBD1 (5 bases). Trimming took 5 bases from V and 2 from J, leaving 13 bases between them. Germline V gives CDR1 MNHEY, CDR2 SVGEGT. This CDR3 has 14 amino acids. The CDR3 DNA is TGTGCCAGCAGTCGAGACAGACTCCCCTACGAGCAGTACGTC. Translated, it gives CASSRDRLPYEQYV.

The sample holds a few counts of this clonotype. The genes are TRBV12-3 or TRBV12-4 and TRBJ1-5, with D tentatively TRBD1 (5 bases). V was cut by 0 bases and J by 4 bases, with 13 bases left in between. The CDR3 covers 16 residues. Written as DNA, the CDR3 is TGTGCCAGCAGTTTAGCGGGGGACGGTGGAAATCAGCCCCAGCATTTT. Translated: CASSLAGDGGNQPQHF.

The CDR3 protein is CASRETLDREGFGYTF. DNA for the CDR3: TGTGCCAGCCGCGAGACTCTGGACAGGGAGGGGTTTGGCTACACCTTC. The chain joins TRBV7-9 to TRBJ1-2, with 8 bases that match TRBD1. The J segment lost 7 bases and the V segment lost 8 bases, leaving 18 bases of the junction unmatched. This CDR3 has 16 amino acids. Per the germline V gene, CDR1 is SEHNR and CDR2 is FQNEAQ (reference sequence).

The rearrangement links TRBV10-3 to TRBJ1-1; unclear D gene. Trimming stripped 10 bases from V and 1 base from J, with 10 bases between. The CDR3 loop spans 12 amino acids. Per germline, CDR1 ENHRY and CDR2 SYGVKD. CDR3 nucleotide sequence: TGTGCCACTCTCGACCCGAACACTGAAGCTTTCTTT. This sequence encodes CATLDPNTEAFF.

This clonotype was found a few times. The rearrangement links TRBV6-2 or TRBV6-3 to TRBJ2-3, with a weak D call TRBD2 (6 bases). Trimming pared 10 bases from V and 1 base from J, leaving 15 bases between. The CDR3 is 14 amino acids. Per the germline V gene, CDR1 is MNHEY and CDR2 is SVGEGT. The CDR3 protein is CATGIKRGTDTQYF. The DNA of the CDR3 is TGTGCCACCGGGATAAAGCGGGGCACAGATACGCAGTATTTT.